The source of this T cell receptor (beta chain) is a study of T-cell reconstitution after alpha-beta-depleted transplantation in children. Germline CDR1 and CDR2: MGHDK and SYGVNS. V dropped 3 bases and J dropped 4 bases, with 14 bases sitting between them. The CDR3 consists of 15 residues. Unique molecular identifiers were used in preparing the TCRbeta library. From the PCR reads, TCRdb called clonotypes with MiXCR, one entry per CDR3 protein. The table shows roughly 590,000 distinct CDR3 sequences, with over 15% occurring only once. The input for sequencing was PBMCs from the stem cell graft donor, taken from the stem cell graft. The chain links TRBV25-1 to TRBJ2-3, with D possibly being TRBD1 (6 bases). The sequence was collected from a human donor who donated a stem cell graft to a child with acute myeloid leukemia. The CDR3 sequence is CASSDRQARADTQYF. In nucleotides, the CDR3 is TGTGCCAGCAGTGACCGACAGGCCCGTGCAGATACGCAGTATTTT. The full variable domain, its missing parts supplied by reference TRBV25-1 and TRBJ2-3, is EADIYQTPRYLVIGTGKKITLECSQTMGHDKMYWYQQDPGMELHLIHYSYGVNSTEKGDLSSESTVSRIRTEHFPLTLESARPSHTSQYLCASSDRQARADTQYFGPGTRLTVL.